This T cell receptor beta chain comes out of a study of vaccination and CD4 T cells after COVID-19 (dated 2022 in TCRdb). Background on the whole study: Convalescent patients had a positive SARS-CoV-2 result on nasal swab PCR, and of these patients, several had mild disease and one had severe disease. A few convalescent patients were sampled both early after vaccination (day 14) and late after vaccination (days 161 to 241). Post-COVID blood samples were collected from convalescent patients a median of around 100 days after diagnosis, with a range of about 30 to 161 days. Participants received two doses of either the Pfizer-BioNTech BNT162b2 vaccine (n=8) or the Moderna mRNA-1273 vaccine (n=2). In 10 COVID-19 convalescent patients and a few infection-naive healthy vaccine recipients, the spike-specific CD4+ TCR repertoire before mRNA vaccination was compared with the repertoire after mRNA vaccination. Six males and four females were included in the convalescent cohort, with two Hispanic individuals, seven Caucasians, two Asians and one multiracial person represented. Post-vaccine blood samples were collected a median of approximately 72 days after the second vaccine dose, ranging from about 14 to 241 days. What the study reported, not specific to this receptor: The median number of SARS-CoV-2-reactive clonotypes rose from 20 to 25 after infection to 38 after vaccination, but the change was not significant. Only a relatively small number of convalescent patients were included in the study, and early timepoints following natural infection were not analyzed. Among the post-vaccine SARS-CoV-2-reactive clones in convalescent patients, a median roughly 85% showed up only after vaccination, which suggests vaccine-specific priming. In convalescent patients, nearly all vaccine-specific clones (304 of 307) were found to be mono-reactive for SARS-CoV-2 spike rather than cross-reactive with common cold coronaviruses.

The CDR3 holds 13 amino acids from the cysteine to the phenylalanine. The read is trimmed to its CDR3 DNA, 39 bases read in frame from base 1. The germline V gene (reference sequence) provides CDR1 SEHNR and CDR2 FQNEAQ. Relative to germline, V is 6 bases shorter and J is 4 bases shorter, with 12 bases between their ends. About this clonotype: Its antigen is still unknown. No base quality information exists; no much larger clone differs at one position.

What this sample's time point label stands for: late sampling 161 to 241 days after vaccination in a few convalescent patients. Positive SARS-CoV-2 PCR tests in the convalescent patients dated from March to December 2020, before Alpha, Beta and Delta variants emerged in the United States. PBMCs were separated from whole blood using Ficoll-Paque Plus gradient centrifugation and then either used fresh or cryopreserved at -140C. The library relied on PCR. Data came from an Illumina iSeq 100. As for the original processing: Non-productive sequences were filtered out, and CDR3s that did not start with C, did not end with F or W, or were shorter than 7 amino acids were discarded. CDR3 homology was assessed with Levenshtein distances (stringdist) and unrooted phylogenetic trees (ape) in R version 3.6.1. TCRdb reanalyzed the raw reads on its own, using fastp at Q25 for trimming and MiXCR for clone calling, and kept in-frame beta chains. One record per CDR3 amino acid sequence lists the most common genes and DNA. The V and J calls here are based on TCRdb, not the publication. The sample yields tens of thousands of distinct CDR3 sequences; 49% were counted once. The ten largest clones take up roughly 5% of the sample.

The sequence links TRBV7-9 to TRBJ1-2, with the D gene not clear enough to name. This receptor was taken from a human donor who had recovered from COVID-19. The specimen was CD4+ T cells from blood, collected about 7 months after SARS-CoV-2 vaccination. The CDR3 sequence is CASRRDSSYGYTF. The DNA sequence is TGTGCCAGCAGACGAGACTCTTCCTATGGCTACACCTTC.